The 15 T cell receptor beta chains below come from one sample, sequenced in a study of cytomegalovirus exposure and HLA in healthy donors. The PCR made use of 60 Vbeta and 13 Jbeta primers. Here immunoSEQ multiplex PCR was the method, and the copy in TCRdb shows in-frame clones only, minus some. Of 120,000 to 150,000 clones detected, about three quarters appear once; the ten largest clones hold 1.3%. Material for sequencing was PBMCs. Receptors were obtained from a woman aged 35 to 49 in good health and CMV-seronegative.

The chain employs TRBV7-9 and TRBJ1-6; D uncertain. The CDR3 is made up of 14 amino acids. From germline, CDR1 is SEHNR and CDR2 FQNEAQ (reference sequence). V was clipped by 5 bases and J by 7 bases, with 12 bases between them. The CDR3 nucleotides are TGTGCCAGCAGCCTCGAGGCAGACAATTCACCCCTCCACTTT. Its protein product is CASSLEADNSPLHF.

V and J are TRBV11-2 and TRBJ2-3, with 13 bases that match TRBD2. CDR1 and CDR2 from the germline V gene are SGHAT and FQNNGV. Germline trimming cut 5 bases from V and 1 base from J; bases unmatched to any gene: 9. The CDR3 has 18 residues. DNA of the CDR3: TGTGCCAGCAGCATCGGACTAGCGGGGGAGCGGCGCACAGATACGCAGTATTTT. It specifies CASSIGLAGERRTDTQYF.

This rearrangement joins TRBV13 to TRBJ1-1, with D hard to call. The CDR3 spans 12 residues. V gave up 2 bases and J gave up 5 bases, with 6 bases separating them. Germline CDR1 and CDR2: PRHDT and FYEKMQ (reference sequence). CDR3 DNA: TGTGCCAGCAGCTTACGGACTACTGAAGCTTTCTTT. Its translation is CASSLRTTEAFF.

The chain's CDR3 is CASSFYLGNEQFF. DNA of the CDR3: TGTGCCAGCAGCTTTTATCTCGGCAATGAGCAGTTCTTC. This chain connects TRBV13 to TRBJ2-1; D not certain. The CDR3 contains 13 residues. The ends were cut back, 3 bases at V and 6 bases at J, with 9 bases in the middle. Germline-derived CDR1 and CDR2 are PRHDT and FYEKMQ (reference sequence).

This clone came up once. This CDR3 is CASSLGGGANNSPLHF. CDR3 bases: TGTGCCAGCAGTCTAGGGGGCGGAGCAAATAATTCACCCCTCCACTTT. The genes are TRBV2 and TRBJ1-6; 7 bases line up with TRBD1. The junction had 9 bases not matched to a gene; V was cut back by 5 bases and J by 5 bases. This CDR3 is 16 amino acids long. The germline CDR1 and CDR2 sequences are SNHLY and FYNNEI.

Turning to this clone: A junction boundary mismatches the germline segment, possibly from a read error. This rearrangement joins TRBV6-4 to TRBJ2-1, with 10 bases fitting TRBD2. Germline CDR1 and CDR2: MRHNA and SNTAGT. CDR3 length: 16 residues. Written as DNA, the CDR3 is TGTGCCAGCAGTGAGGTAGCGGGGGGCTCCTTCAATGAGCAGTTCTTC. The encoded protein is CASSEVAGGSFNEQFF.

This chain connects TRBV29-1 to TRBJ1-5, with D hard to call. With 6 bases removed from V and 11 bases from J, the gap between germline ends came to 20 bases. CDR3 length: 13 amino acids. CDR1 is SQVTM, CDR2 ANQGSEA, per germline. The DNA for the CDR3 is TGCAGCGTCAAAGACCCCACAGCCGGGGCCCAGCATTTT. Encoded protein: CSVKDPTAGAQHF.

The chain is built from TRBV9 and TRBJ1-2; 8 bases are shared with TRBD1. Germline V gives CDR1 SGDLS, CDR2 YYNGEE. This CDR3 is built from 11 residues. After removal of 8 bases from V and 7 bases from J, the junction contained 4 bases not matched to a gene. The CDR3 coding sequence is TGTGCCAGTTCACAGGGGGTTGGCTACACCTTC. Amino acid sequence: CASSQGVGYTF.

Worth noting for this clone: At one end the junction does not follow the germline gene, possibly because of a read error. The J gene is TRBJ2-3, the V gene TRBV27, with TRBD2 identical over 14 bases. Germline CDR1 is MNHEY and CDR2 is SMNVEV (reference sequence). The CDR3 extends over 13 amino acids. The CDR3 DNA follows: TGTGCCAGCAGATACCCGGGACTAGCGGGGGATCTCTTT. Translating it yields CASRYPGLAGDLF.

The rearrangement joins TRBV11-1 to TRBJ1-4; 7 bases align to TRBD1. This CDR3 has 14 amino acids. The V and J ends lost 3 bases and 7 bases, in that order; junction bases with no gene match: 5. From germline, CDR1 is SGHAT and CDR2 FQDESV (reference sequence). The CDR3, as DNA: TGTGCCAGCAGCTTCGACAGGGAGGTTGAAAAACTGTTTTTT. Translation gives CASSFDREVEKLFF. The whole variable domain, filled in from reference TRBV11-1 and TRBJ1-4, reads EAEVAQSPRYKITEKSQAVAFWCDPISGHATLYWYRQILGQGPELLVQFQDESVVDDSQLPKDRFSAERLKGVDSTLKIQPAELGDSAMYLCASSFDREVEKLFFGSGTQLSVL.

This clone was seen a handful of times. The rearrangement uses TRBV11-2 and TRBJ1-5; 7 bases line up with TRBD1. The CDR3 totals 13 residues. Germline V CDR1 and CDR2: SGHAT, FQNNGV. The V gene end was trimmed by 5 bases and the J gene end by 5 bases; junction bases not matched to a gene: 3. CDR3 sequence reads: CASSLGQHQPQHF. The CDR3 DNA is TGTGCCAGCAGCCTGGGACAGCATCAGCCCCAGCATTTT.

This clone was detected ten times or more. The V call is TRBV9, the J call TRBJ1-1, with 10 bases that match TRBD1. CDR3 length: 16 amino acids. V shed 0 bases and J 4 bases; nucleotides not matched to a gene: 6. From germline, CDR1 is SGDLS and CDR2 YYNGEE. CDR3 bases: TGTGCCAGCAGCGTAGGGGACAGGGGTGGTGGCACTGAAGCTTTCTTT. Its translation is CASSVGDRGGGTEAFF.

This rearrangement joins TRBV28 to TRBJ1-1, with unresolved D. Trimming removed 6 bases from V and 1 base from J, with 21 bases in between. The germline CDR1 and CDR2 sequences are MDHEN and SYDVKM. CDR3 length: 17 residues. CDR3 DNA: TGTGCCAGCAGAGAAACCCAGGCTGCACGGGGGAACACTGAAGCTTTCTTT. It encodes CASRETQAARGNTEAFF.

The chain recombines TRBV9 with TRBJ1-1; D remains ambiguous. V gave up 0 bases and J gave up 4 bases, with 13 bases separating them. CDR3 length: 15 residues. Germline V gene sequence: CDR1 SGDLS, CDR2 YYNGEE. The chain's CDR3 is CASSVGTVGGTEAFF. The CDR3 DNA follows: TGTGCCAGCAGCGTAGGAACGGTCGGAGGCACTGAAGCTTTCTTT.

The chain carries TRBV10-2 and TRBJ1-2; 10 bases are a match to TRBD1. The CDR3 contains 12 residues. V trimming: 8 bases; J trimming: 8 bases; junction bases outside the gene matches: 5. The germline V gene encodes CDR1 WSHSY and CDR2 SAAADI. The CDR3 DNA reads as TGCGCCAGCCGGGGACAGGGGATCGGCTACACCTTC. As protein: CASRGQGIGYTF.